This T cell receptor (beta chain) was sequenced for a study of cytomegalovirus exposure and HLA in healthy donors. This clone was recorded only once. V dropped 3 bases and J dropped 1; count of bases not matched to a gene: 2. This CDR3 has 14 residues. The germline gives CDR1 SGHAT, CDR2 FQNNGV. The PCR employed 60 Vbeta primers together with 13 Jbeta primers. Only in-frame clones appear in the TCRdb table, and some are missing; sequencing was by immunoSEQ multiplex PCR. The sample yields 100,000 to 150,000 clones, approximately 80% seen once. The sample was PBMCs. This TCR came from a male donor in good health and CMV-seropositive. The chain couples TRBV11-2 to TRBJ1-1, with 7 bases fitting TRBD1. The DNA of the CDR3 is TGTGCCAGCAGCTTTAGGGGGCCGAACACTGAAGCTTTCTTT. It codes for CASSFRGPNTEAFF.